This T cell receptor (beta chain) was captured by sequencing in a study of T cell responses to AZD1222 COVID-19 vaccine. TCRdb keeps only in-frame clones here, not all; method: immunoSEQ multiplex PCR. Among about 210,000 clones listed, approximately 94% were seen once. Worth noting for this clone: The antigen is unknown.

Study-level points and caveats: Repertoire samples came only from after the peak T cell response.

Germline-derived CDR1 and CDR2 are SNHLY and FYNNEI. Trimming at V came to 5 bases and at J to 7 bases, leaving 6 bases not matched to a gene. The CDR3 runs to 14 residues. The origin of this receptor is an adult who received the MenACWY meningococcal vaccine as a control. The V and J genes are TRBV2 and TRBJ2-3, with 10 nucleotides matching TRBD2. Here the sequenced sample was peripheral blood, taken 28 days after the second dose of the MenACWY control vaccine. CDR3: CASSSSGGPNTQYF. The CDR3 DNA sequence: TGTGCCAGCAGTTCTAGCGGGGGCCCCAATACGCAGTATTTT.